The 17 T cell receptor beta chains below come from one sample, sequenced in a study of blood T cell repertoires in COVID-19 (dated by TCRdb to 2018 to 2020). The library was prepared using the immunoSEQ multiplex PCR assay. TCRdb took this table from immuneACCESS and kept in-frame rearrangements with V and J called. Such tables lack part of the clones; where checked against another copy, unresolved V genes explain under half of the gap, and the rest is unexplained. The sample records more than 85,000 clones, roughly nine tenths of which are singletons. Of the sample, 0.97% is held by the ten largest clones. The sequencing input was peripheral blood. All receptors derive from a man in his sixties with acute or convalescent COVID-19.

The rearrangement uses TRBV6-2 or TRBV6-3 and TRBJ2-6; 9 bases line up with TRBD1. The CDR3 length is 18 residues. The germline CDR1 and CDR2 sequences are MNHEY and SVGEGT. Trimming removed 2 bases from V and 3 bases from J; junction bases left unmatched: 8. The DNA for the CDR3 is TGTGCCAGCAGTTACCTACAGGGGGCCTCCGATGGGGCCAACGTCCTGACTTTC. It specifies CASSYLQGASDGANVLTF.

This clone was found once. V gene TRBV11-3 combines with J gene TRBJ2-1; D may be TRBD2 (5 bases). From germline, CDR1 is SGHNT and CDR2 YENEEA. The CDR3 is 14 residues long. The V and J ends lost 4 bases and 0 bases respectively, with 7 bases between them. The CDR3 region has the DNA TGTGCCAGCAGCTCTGGGAGCTCCTACAATGAGCAGTTCTTC. The encoded protein is CASSSGSSYNEQFF. Looking up the rest from reference TRBV11-3 and TRBJ2-1 gives the full variable domain: EAGVVQSPRYKIIEKKQPVAFWCNPISGHNTLYWYLQNLGQGPELLIRYENEEAVDDSQLPKDRFSAERLKGVDSTLKIQPAELGDSAVYLCASSSGSSYNEQFFGPGTRLTVL.

The chain combines TRBV14 with TRBJ1-2; D is perhaps TRBD1 (5 bases). CDR1 SGHDN and CDR2 FVKESK come from the germline V gene. V was clipped by 2 bases and J by 4 bases, with 5 bases between them. The CDR3 is 12 residues long. The DNA for the CDR3 is TGTGCCAGCAGCCAACAGGGCTATGGCTACACCTTC. Its protein is CASSQQGYGYTF.

This clone was seen more than once but under ten times. This rearrangement joins TRBV19 to TRBJ2-3; the D gene is possibly TRBD2 (5 bases). The CDR3 has 15 residues. The V and J ends lost 0 bases and 0 bases respectively, with 7 bases between them. Germline CDR1 reads LNHDA; CDR2 reads SQIVND (reference sequence). CDR3 sequence reads: CASSIDRGSTDTQYF. The CDR3 nucleotides are TGTGCCAGTAGTATAGATCGGGGAAGCACAGATACGCAGTATTTT.

The rearrangement links TRBV19 to TRBJ1-1, with D perhaps TRBD1 (6 bases). CDR3 length: 15 amino acids. CDR1 and CDR2 from the germline V gene are LNHDA and SQIVND (reference sequence). V gave up 4 bases and J gave up 1 base, with 13 bases separating them. The DNA for the CDR3 is TGTGCCAGTAGTACACTACAGGGACAGAACACTGAAGCTTTCTTT. Its translation: CASSTLQGQNTEAFF. The full variable domain, with the rest looked up from reference TRBV19 and TRBJ1-1, is DGGITQSPKYLFRKEGQNVTLSCEQNLNHDAMYWYRQDPGQGLRLIYYSQIVNDFQKGDIAEGYSVSREKKESFPLTVTSAQKNPTAFYLCASSTLQGQNTEAFFGQGTRLTVV.

CDR3 DNA sequence: TGTGCCAGTAGTATTGGACAGGGCCTAGTTAATGAAAAACTGTTTTTT. This codes for CASSIGQGLVNEKLFF. The chain links TRBV19 to TRBJ1-4; 8 bases fit TRBD1. The CDR3 is 16 residues long. V was clipped by 3 bases and J by 4 bases; unmatched bases: 7. Germline CDR1 is LNHDA and CDR2 is SQIVND (reference sequence).

V is TRBV7-6 and J is TRBJ2-2; tentatively, D is TRBD2 (5 bases). The ends were cut back, 1 base at V and 0 bases at J, with 6 bases in the middle. CDR3 length equals 15 residues. Germline V gives CDR1 SGHVS, CDR2 FNYEAQ. CDR3 sequence reads: CASSLGAANTGELFF. CDR3 coding DNA: TGTGCCAGCAGCTTAGGAGCGGCGAACACCGGGGAGCTGTTTTTT.

This chain connects TRBV5-1 to TRBJ2-1, with 9 bases that match TRBD2. The CDR3 is 16 residues long. The V gene's germline CDR1 is SGHRS and CDR2 YFSETQ. The V and J ends lost 0 bases and 10 bases, in that order; junction bases with no gene match: 11. The CDR3 nucleotides read TGCGCCAGCAGCTTGGGGCCTACCGCGGGAGGGCGGGAGCAGTTCTTC. This gives the protein CASSLGPTAGGREQFF. Together with reference TRBV5-1 and TRBJ2-1, the CDR3 gives the full variable domain: KAGVTQTPRYLIKTRGQQVTLSCSPISGHRSVSWYQQTPGQGLQFLFEYFSETQRNKGNFPGRFSGRQFSNSRSEMNVSTLELGDSALYLCASSLGPTAGGREQFFGPGTRLTVL.

V usage is TRBV18 and J usage is TRBJ2-7, with 8 bases identical to TRBD2. Losses at the gene ends were 6 bases for V and 1 base for J; bases not matched to a gene: 8. The germline gives CDR1 KGHSH, CDR2 LQKENI. This CDR3 comprises 15 residues. The CDR3 DNA follows: TGTGCCAGCTCGGGGGCTAGCGGGCCGTCCTACGAGCAGTACTTC. Protein sequence: CASSGASGPSYEQYF.

The CDR3 region has the DNA TGTGCCAGCAGCTCCTTACTCGACAGGGGCTCGTATAATTCACCCCTCCACTTT. This translates into CASSSLLDRGSYNSPLHF. V is TRBV14 and J is TRBJ1-6; 8 nucleotides match TRBD1. Germline loops: CDR1 SGHDN, CDR2 FVKESK. CDR3 length equals 18 residues. Losses at the gene ends were 5 bases for V and 4 bases for J; bases not matched to a gene: 13.

V is TRBV5-6 and J is TRBJ2-5; 8 bases agree with TRBD1. Trimming at V came to 3 bases and at J to 2 bases, leaving 6 bases not matched to a gene. This CDR3 comprises 15 residues. Per the germline V gene, CDR1 is SGHDT and CDR2 is YYEEEE. The CDR3 protein is CASSSGQGLQETQYF. As DNA, the CDR3 is TGTGCCAGCAGCTCCGGACAGGGCTTGCAAGAGACCCAGTACTTC.

V and J are TRBV13 and TRBJ1-2, with a tentative D call TRBD1 (5 bases). Germline V CDR1 and CDR2: PRHDT, FYEKMQ (reference sequence). V was trimmed by 0 bases and J by 7 bases, leaving 12 bases between them. The CDR3 is 14 residues long. The CDR3 is CASSLGSGHFGYTF. The CDR3 DNA is TGTGCCAGCAGCTTAGGCTCTGGACATTTTGGCTACACCTTC.

The chain uses TRBV6-2 or TRBV6-3 and TRBJ1-1; 8 nucleotides line up with TRBD1. CDR3 size: 14 residues. V lost 4 bases to trimming and J lost 10 bases; unmatched junction nucleotides: 11. Germline V gene lookup returns CDR1 MNHEY and CDR2 SVGEGT. This CDR3 is CASSSGGGVPGAFF. The CDR3 DNA reads as TGTGCCAGCAGTTCAGGGGGCGGTGTGCCGGGAGCTTTCTTT.

J is TRBJ2-1 and V is TRBV24-1, with TRBD2 matching over 12 bases. The CDR3 totals 18 residues. With 3 bases clipped from V and 4 bases from J, the junction kept 9 bases outside the gene matches. Germline V CDR1 and CDR2: KGHDR, SFDVKD. The CDR3: CATSDRLAGGPGYNEQFF. Written as DNA, the CDR3 is TGTGCCACCAGTGATCGGCTAGCGGGAGGGCCGGGGTACAATGAGCAGTTCTTC.

Comment on this clone: Lacking the conserved final phenylalanine or tryptophan, this CDR3 likely reflects a read error. It is unclear where the CDR3 begins or ends on the DNA, so no DNA is shown, and the CDR3 is as TCRdb lists it. CDR3 residues: CASSSSDRYSSI. The chain links TRBV7-9 to TRBJ2-7; TRBD1 is taken as the D call from the table, unchecked against the DNA. Ends included, the CDR3 has 12 residues. Per germline, CDR1 SEHNR and CDR2 FQNEAQ (reference sequence).

The chain is built from TRBV9 and TRBJ2-7; 10 positions agree with TRBD2. J gave up 5 bases and V 1 base, and 9 bases lay outside the gene matches. Germline lookup yields CDR1 SGDLS and CDR2 YYNGEE. The CDR3 extends over 16 amino acids. For the CDR3, the DNA is TGTGCCAGCAGCGTATACCCGGGACTAGCGATGGACGAGCAGTACTTC. It is translated as CASSVYPGLAMDEQYF.

The J gene is TRBJ1-2, the V gene TRBV7-8; tentative D call: TRBD1 (6 bases). This CDR3 spans 16 amino acids. V was trimmed by 2 bases and J by 4 bases, leaving 17 bases between them. CDR1 and CDR2 (germline): SGHVS, FQNEAQ. CDR3 nucleotides: TGTGCCAGCAGCTTACGGCCGGACAGCTACTTCTATGGCTACACCTTC. This sequence encodes CASSLRPDSYFYGYTF.